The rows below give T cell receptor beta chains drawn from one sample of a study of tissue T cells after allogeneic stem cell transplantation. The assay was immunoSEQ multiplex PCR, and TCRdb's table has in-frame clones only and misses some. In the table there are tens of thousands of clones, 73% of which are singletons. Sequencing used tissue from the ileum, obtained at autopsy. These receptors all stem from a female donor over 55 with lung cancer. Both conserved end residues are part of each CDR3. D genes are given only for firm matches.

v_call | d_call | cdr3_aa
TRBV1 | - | CTSSISAPTGRTDTQYF
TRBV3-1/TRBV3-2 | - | CASSQLGPYGYTF
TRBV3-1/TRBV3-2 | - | CASSQVYGRNQPQHF
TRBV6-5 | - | CASILRGLETQYF
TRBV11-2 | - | CASSRRTGSYYEQYF
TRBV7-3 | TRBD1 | CASSLQPGGEAFF
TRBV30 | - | CAWSRGGTDTQYF
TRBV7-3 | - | CASSFALGGSTEAFF
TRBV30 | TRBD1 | CAWRTGRAGELFF
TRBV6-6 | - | CASSYRGNSNYGYTF
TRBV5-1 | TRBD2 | CASSLLSGGILYEQYF
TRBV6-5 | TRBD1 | CASSLRGPEVYEQYF
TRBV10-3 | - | CAISDSLSPQENYGYTF